The 28 T cell receptor beta chains reported below all come from one sample, sequenced in a study of blood T cell repertoires in COVID-19. TCRdb's table, derived via immunoSEQ multiplex PCR, lists solely in-frame clones and lacks some. The sample lists more than 90,000 clones, around nine tenths occurring once. The specimen sequenced was peripheral blood. Source of these receptors: a middle-aged man with acute or convalescent COVID-19.

The CDR3 bases are TGTGCCACCCAGACCACAGTCTCCTACGAGCAGTACTTC. This encodes CATQTTVSYEQYF. V and J are TRBV6-5 and TRBJ2-7; D is undetermined. Germline V gene sequence: CDR1 MNHEY, CDR2 SVGAGI. The CDR3 contains 13 residues. Trimming cost V 10 bases and J 0 bases, with 13 bases left between them.

The chain links TRBV24-1 to TRBJ2-1; 7 positions match TRBD2. J lost 9 bases, V lost 2 bases, and 3 bases had no gene match. Germline-derived CDR1 and CDR2 are KGHDR and SFDVKD. The CDR3 is 13 residues long. CDR3 sequence: CATSDWGGGEQFF. CDR3 nucleotide sequence: TGTGCCACCAGTGATTGGGGGGGTGGTGAGCAGTTCTTC.

This sequence joins TRBV5-6 and TRBJ1-3; 10 nucleotides align to TRBD1. This CDR3 is built from 17 residues. Germline assignment: CDR1 SGHDT and CDR2 YYEEEE. V trimming: 0 bases; J trimming: 0 bases; junction bases outside the gene matches: 3. The CDR3 coding sequence is TGTGCCAGCAGCTTGGTCGGACAGGGGGACTCTGGAAACACCATATATTTT. Protein: CASSLVGQGDSGNTIYF.

The chain is built from TRBV7-8 and TRBJ1-6; D possibly corresponds to TRBD1 (5 bases). The CDR3 is made up of 17 amino acids. V dropped 1 base and J dropped 7 bases, with 17 bases sitting between them. Per the germline V gene, CDR1 is SGHVS and CDR2 is FQNEAQ. CDR3 residues: CASSLGGASSRNSPLHF. In nucleotides, the CDR3 is TGTGCCAGCAGCTTAGGTGGGGCGAGTTCACGGAATTCACCCCTCCACTTT. Full variable domain (rest looked up from reference TRBV7-8 and TRBJ1-6): GAGVSQSPRYKVAKRGQDVALRCDPISGHVSLFWYQQALGQGPEFLTYFQNEAQLDKSGLPSDRFFAERPEGSVSTLKIQRTQQEDSAVYLCASSLGGASSRNSPLHFGNGTRLTVT.

The gene calls are TRBV30 and TRBJ1-1; 8 nucleotides match TRBD1. Germline V lookup: CDR1 GTSNPN, CDR2 SVGIG (reference sequence). This CDR3 spans 11 amino acids. J was trimmed by 4 bases and V by 7 bases; bases with no gene match: 2. The CDR3 bases are TGTGCCTACACAGGGGGCACTGAAGCTTTCTTT. Protein: CAYTGGTEAFF.

The rearrangement joins TRBV5-4 to TRBJ2-5; D remains unclear. Germline V gene data show CDR1 as SGHNT and CDR2 as YYREEE (reference sequence). The V and J ends lost 4 bases and 1 base respectively, with 14 bases between them. This CDR3 has 15 residues. CDR3 bases: TGTGCCAGCAGCCATCCGACTGGCGTCCAAGAGACCCAGTACTTC. It translates to CASSHPTGVQETQYF.

This clone was seen once. The chain combines TRBV11-3 with TRBJ1-1, with 7 bases matching TRBD1. Germline CDR1 and CDR2: SGHNT and YENEEA. The CDR3 is made up of 15 amino acids. V lost 5 bases, J lost 4 bases, and 10 bases stayed unmatched. CDR3: CASSLSTGTRTEAFF. CDR3 coding DNA: TGTGCCAGCAGCCTCTCGACAGGGACGCGCACTGAAGCTTTCTTT.

In this sample, this clone turned up once. In nucleotides, the CDR3 is TGTGCCAGTAGTCTAAGGGCGTGGCAGGGCACCGGGGAGCTGTTTTTT. This translates into CASSLRAWQGTGELFF. The chain joins TRBV19 to TRBJ2-2; possibly TRBD1 for D (5 bases). The germline gives CDR1 LNHDA, CDR2 SQIVND (reference sequence). The CDR3 totals 16 residues. V lost 5 bases and J lost 4, with 17 bases in between.

The rearrangement links TRBV5-1 to TRBJ2-3; possibly TRBD1 for D (5 bases). The CDR3 is 16 amino acids. Trimming left V 7 bases short and J 2 bases short, with 20 bases between. Per germline, CDR1 SGHRS and CDR2 YFSETQ. CDR3 sequence (DNA): TGCGCCAGCGGACACACGGACGGATCAAACACAGATACGCAGTATTTT. Its protein product is CASGHTDGSNTDTQYF. Full variable domain (outside the CDR3, taken from reference TRBV5-1 and TRBJ2-3): KAGVTQTPRYLIKTRGQQVTLSCSPISGHRSVSWYQQTPGQGLQFLFEYFSETQRNKGNFPGRFSGRQFSNSRSEMNVSTLELGDSALYLCASGHTDGSNTDTQYFGPGTRLTVL.

This rearrangement joins TRBV30 to TRBJ2-5; 7 bases agree with TRBD2. The CDR3 totals 16 residues. The germline V gene has CDR1 GTSNPN and CDR2 SVGIG (reference sequence). Trimming at V came to 3 bases and at J to 2 bases, leaving 12 bases not matched to a gene. CDR3 sequence (DNA): TGTGCCTGGAGCCCTAAAGGGGACTATCGTCAAGAGACCCAGTACTTC. Translated, it gives CAWSPKGDYRQETQYF.

This chain uses TRBV6-2 or TRBV6-3 with TRBJ2-2, with 11 bases lining up with TRBD2. Germline CDR1 reads MNHEY; CDR2 reads SVGEGT. The CDR3 totals 17 residues. Losses at the gene ends were 6 bases for V and 6 bases for J; bases not matched to a gene: 12. This CDR3 reads CASSAPSGGLLAGELFF. The CDR3 DNA is TGTGCCAGCAGCGCCCCTAGCGGGGGGCTCCTGGCCGGGGAGCTGTTTTTT.

The rearrangement links TRBV19 to TRBJ2-7; no clear D gene. Trimming cost V 6 bases and J 2 bases, with 11 bases left between them. Germline V lookup: CDR1 LNHDA, CDR2 SQIVND (reference sequence). The CDR3 covers 13 residues. The CDR3 DNA reads as TGTGCCAGTAGGAAAACAGAAACCTACGAGCAGTACTTC. It is translated as CASRKTETYEQYF.

V is TRBV29-1 and J is TRBJ2-1, with TRBD2 matching over 12 bases. The CDR3 totals 14 residues. CDR1 and CDR2 (germline): SQVTM, ANQGSEA. The junction had 11 bases not matched to a gene; V was cut back by 8 bases and J by 9 bases. In DNA form, the CDR3 reads TGCAGCACCATGACTAGCGGGAGTCGGGGTGAGCAGTTCTTC. Amino acid sequence: CSTMTSGSRGEQFF.

This clone was counted between two and nine times. J is TRBJ1-2 and V is TRBV5-6, with TRBD1 as a possible D gene (6 bases). Germline values: CDR1 SGHDT, CDR2 YYEEEE. This CDR3 has 15 amino acids. With 0 bases removed from V and 5 bases from J, the gap between germline ends came to 14 bases. The CDR3 DNA is TGTGCCAGCAGCTTGGGACAGGTGCTGAGTTATGGCTACACCTTC. Protein: CASSLGQVLSYGYTF.

This chain connects TRBV7-9 to TRBJ1-5; D gene unclear. The germline CDR1 and CDR2 sequences are SEHNR and FQNEAQ (reference sequence). The CDR3 contains 14 residues. The V gene lost 1 base and the J gene lost 3 bases, with 7 bases spanning the gap. In DNA, the CDR3 is TGTGCCAGCAGCTTAGGCGGTTTCAATCAGCCCCAGCATTTT. Translation: CASSLGGFNQPQHF.

This chain joins TRBV5-1 and TRBJ2-2; 7 positions match TRBD2. In germline, CDR1 is SGHRS, CDR2 YFSETQ. CDR3 length equals 14 residues. The ends lost 4 bases at V and 5 bases at J; junction bases unmatched: 5. CDR3 sequence reads: CASSLTSSTGELFF. As DNA, the CDR3 is TGCGCCAGCAGCCTGACTAGCTCAACCGGGGAGCTGTTTTTT.

V and J are TRBV2 and TRBJ1-5; 10 bases match TRBD1. Trimming took 5 bases from V and 4 from J; bases not matched to a gene: 8. Germline V gene sequence: CDR1 SNHLY, CDR2 FYNNEI. The length of the CDR3 is 16 residues. The CDR3 is CASSSYGQGVNQPQHF. In nucleotides, the CDR3 is TGTGCCAGCAGTTCATACGGACAGGGGGTTAATCAGCCCCAGCATTTT.

This sequence joins TRBV5-6 and TRBJ1-3, with 9 bases aligning to TRBD1. Germline V gene lookup returns CDR1 SGHDT and CDR2 YYEEEE. With 4 bases clipped from V and 0 bases from J, the junction kept 5 bases outside the gene matches. The CDR3 spans 16 residues. The CDR3 spells CASSLGTGYSGNTIYF. CDR3 DNA sequence: TGTGCCAGCAGCCTTGGGACAGGGTACTCTGGAAACACCATATATTTT.

The chain combines TRBV25-1 with TRBJ1-5; 8 bases map to TRBD1. The V and J ends lost 6 bases and 1 base, in that order; junction bases with no gene match: 2. The germline V gene encodes CDR1 MGHDK and CDR2 SYGVNS. The CDR3 contains 14 residues. The chain's CDR3 is CASSRQGSNQPQHF. CDR3 in DNA: TGTGCCAGCAGCAGACAGGGGAGCAATCAGCCCCAGCATTTT.

This rearrangement joins TRBV27 to TRBJ2-1; 8 bases align to TRBD1. CDR1 and CDR2 from the germline V gene are MNHEY and SMNVEV (reference sequence). The CDR3 spans 14 residues. V lost 4 bases and J lost 9; bases outside the gene matches: 8. CDR3 DNA sequence: TGTGCCAGCAGTTCCCAGACAGGGGTAGGTGAGCAGTTCTTC. Translated, it gives CASSSQTGVGEQFF.

This chain connects TRBV27 to TRBJ2-1; 9 bases align to TRBD1. In germline, CDR1 is MNHEY, CDR2 SMNVEV (reference sequence). This CDR3 has 14 amino acids. The V segment lost 4 bases and the J segment 6 bases; nucleotides outside the gene matches: 4. CDR3 DNA sequence: TGTGCCAGCAGTTGGACAGGGGTGGGCAATGAGCAGTTCTTC. Translating it yields CASSWTGVGNEQFF.

The chain uses TRBV10-3 and TRBJ1-4; 7 nucleotides agree with TRBD1. The length of the CDR3 is 15 residues. V dropped 0 bases and J dropped 4; count of bases not matched to a gene: 2. CDR1 is ENHRY and CDR2 is SYGVKD in the germline V gene. The CDR3 DNA is TGTGCCATCAGTGAGTCGGACAGGTTTAATGAAAAACTGTTTTTT. Amino acid sequence: CAISESDRFNEKLFF.

The chain is built from TRBV2 and TRBJ2-7; 7 bases agree with TRBD1. This CDR3 spans 13 amino acids. Germline CDR1 reads SNHLY; CDR2 reads FYNNEI. V lost 7 bases and J lost 3; bases outside the gene matches: 6. The CDR3, as DNA: TGTGCCAGCACCGAGACAGGGTTCTACGAGCAGTACTTC. Translating gives CASTETGFYEQYF.

This chain links TRBV5-6 with TRBJ2-1, with unresolved D. Germline CDR1 SGHDT, CDR2 YYEEEE. The CDR3 covers 16 residues. V was trimmed by 0 bases and J by 0 bases, leaving 10 bases between them. DNA for the CDR3: TGTGCCAGCAGCTTGGGGGCTTTGAGCTCCTACAATGAGCAGTTCTTC. Translated: CASSLGALSSYNEQFF.

V and J are TRBV9 and TRBJ1-2; 7 bases match TRBD1. This CDR3 comprises 16 residues. Germline CDR1 reads SGDLS; CDR2 reads YYNGEE. J lost 1 base, V lost 4 bases, and 10 bases had no gene match. Written as DNA, the CDR3 is TGTGCCAGCAGCACCTCCGGGACAGCCGTTAACTATGGCTACACCTTC. This codes for CASSTSGTAVNYGYTF.

This clone has more than one count but fewer than ten. The gene calls are TRBV5-1 and TRBJ2-7; D not certain. V was clipped by 0 bases and J by 5 bases, with 12 bases between them. CDR3 length: 14 residues. CDR1 and CDR2 from the germline V gene are SGHRS and YFSETQ. DNA for the CDR3: TGCGCCAGCAGCTTGGGGTATGCAGGTAACGAGCAGTACTTC. It translates to CASSLGYAGNEQYF. The full variable domain, in which reference TRBV5-1 and TRBJ2-7 provide the parts outside the CDR3, is KAGVTQTPRYLIKTRGQQVTLSCSPISGHRSVSWYQQTPGQGLQFLFEYFSETQRNKGNFPGRFSGRQFSNSRSEMNVSTLELGDSALYLCASSLGYAGNEQYFGPGTRLTVT.

This chain links TRBV7-6 with TRBJ2-7; 9 bases align to TRBD2. Germline trimming cut 5 bases from V and 0 bases from J; bases unmatched to any gene: 8. CDR1 and CDR2 from the germline V gene are SGHVS and FNYEAQ. The CDR3 has 16 amino acids. CDR3 protein: CASSPAGGIFSYEQYF. The DNA for the CDR3 is TGTGCCAGCAGCCCCGCGGGGGGGATATTCTCCTACGAGCAGTACTTC.

J is TRBJ1-4 and V is TRBV4-1; no reliable D call. Trimming left V 4 bases short and J 8 bases short, with 14 bases between. Germline CDR1 MGHRA, CDR2 YSYEKL. The CDR3 spans 14 residues. CDR3 sequence reads: CASSPLEGKEKLFF. The CDR3 DNA sequence: TGCGCCAGCAGCCCCCTGGAGGGAAAAGAAAAACTGTTTTTT.